The source of this T cell receptor beta chain is a study of blood T cell repertoires in COVID-19. The germline V gene encodes CDR1 SGDLS and CDR2 YYNGEE. Trimming pared 0 bases from V and 0 bases from J, leaving 17 bases between. The CDR3 contains 18 residues. The cohort comprised adults aged about 18 to 100 years residing in about 25 US areas. Cohorts were based on clinical histories the participants reported. Libraries were prepared by immunoSEQ multiplex PCR; TCRdb keeps only in-frame clonotypes and omits some of them. The table lists a few hundred thousand clones, about nine tenths of them singletons.

The chain recombines TRBV9 with TRBJ2-3; D is uncertain. This receptor was taken from a human donor in a cohort exposed to, infected with or recovered from COVID-19 (not recorded which). The donor label of this sample is uncertain. Sequencing used PBMCs or T cells enriched from blood (not recorded which). The CDR3 DNA is TGTGCCAGCAGCGTAGATCCACTAACCTCCTCTAGCACAGATACGCAGTATTTT. It yields the protein CASSVDPLTSSSTDTQYF.